This entry lists 6 T cell receptor beta chains sequenced from one sample in a study of blood T cells in healthy people across ages. The second PCR ran about 6 to 11 cycles with a sample-barcoded 5' primer and J-beta primers. A single record per CDR3 protein comes from TCRdb applying MiXCR to the 5' RACE reads. There are around 1.7 million distinct CDR3 sequences in the sample; approximately 30% occur only once, and less than 9.5% lies in the top ten. Sequenced sample: blood. The receptors were gathered from a woman aged 25-40 years in good health.

This clonotype was recorded at least ten times. This sequence joins TRBV29-1 and TRBJ2-1; 12 bases align to TRBD2. Germline trimming cut 5 bases from V and 6 bases from J; bases unmatched to any gene: 8. The CDR3 consists of 15 residues. The germline V gene has CDR1 SQVTM and CDR2 ANQGSEA. CDR3 in amino acids: CSVSTSGGLGNEQFF. The CDR3 nucleotides are TGCAGCGTTTCGACTAGCGGGGGTCTAGGCAATGAGCAGTTCTTC.

Regarding this clonotype: This may come from a read error, since a much larger clone is one base off. The chain has TRBV20-1 and TRBJ2-3, with D hard to call. The V end lost 3 bases, the J end lost 0 bases, and 13 bases lay between the germline ends. Germline V gene lookup returns CDR1 DFQATT and CDR2 SNEGSKA (reference sequence). The CDR3 runs to 15 residues. The CDR3 sequence is CSASHQKTSTDTQYF. CDR3 DNA: TGCAGTGCTAGCCACCAGAAAACTAGCACAGATACGCAGTATTTT.

V usage is TRBV20-1 and J usage is TRBJ2-7, with D possibly TRBD2 on 6 matching bases. The closer fit of TRBJ2-5 to the DNA end suggests the J call may be wrong. Germline CDR1 DFQATT, CDR2 SNEGSKA (reference sequence). The CDR3 is 13 amino acids. CDR3 region: CSASRDFAETQYF. The CDR3 bases are TGCAGTGCTAGCCGGGACTTCGCTGAGACCCAGTACTTC.

The DNA of the CDR3 is TGTGCCAGCAGCCAACGGGACAGAGAGAATGAGCAGTTCTTC. It is translated as CASSQRDRENEQFF. The rearrangement joins TRBV13 to TRBJ2-1, with TRBD1 matching 7 bases. Germline lookup yields CDR1 PRHDT and CDR2 FYEKMQ (reference sequence). Unmatched junction bases numbered 8, after V lost 5 bases and J lost 7 bases. There are 14 residues in the CDR3.

A remark on this clonotype: A much larger clone is a single base away; this may be a read error. The V and J genes are TRBV5-1 and TRBJ1-2, with TRBD1 identical over 7 bases. Germline assignment: CDR1 SGHRS and CDR2 YFSETQ. Trimming at V came to 4 bases and at J to 4 bases, leaving 7 bases not matched to a gene. This CDR3 spans 14 amino acids. CDR3 sequence (DNA): TGCGCCAGCAGCACGACAGGGACTTTCTATGGCTACACCTTC. Its translation is CASSTTGTFYGYTF.

The chain has TRBV10-3 and TRBJ2-1; TRBD2 agrees at 15 bases. V lost 7 bases to trimming and J lost 9 bases; unmatched junction nucleotides: 7. This CDR3 has 15 amino acids. Germline loops: CDR1 ENHRY, CDR2 SYGVKD. CDR3 DNA sequence: TGTGCCATCAACGGACTAGCGGGAGGGCCTAGTGAGCAGTTCTTC. The encoded protein is CAINGLAGGPSEQFF.